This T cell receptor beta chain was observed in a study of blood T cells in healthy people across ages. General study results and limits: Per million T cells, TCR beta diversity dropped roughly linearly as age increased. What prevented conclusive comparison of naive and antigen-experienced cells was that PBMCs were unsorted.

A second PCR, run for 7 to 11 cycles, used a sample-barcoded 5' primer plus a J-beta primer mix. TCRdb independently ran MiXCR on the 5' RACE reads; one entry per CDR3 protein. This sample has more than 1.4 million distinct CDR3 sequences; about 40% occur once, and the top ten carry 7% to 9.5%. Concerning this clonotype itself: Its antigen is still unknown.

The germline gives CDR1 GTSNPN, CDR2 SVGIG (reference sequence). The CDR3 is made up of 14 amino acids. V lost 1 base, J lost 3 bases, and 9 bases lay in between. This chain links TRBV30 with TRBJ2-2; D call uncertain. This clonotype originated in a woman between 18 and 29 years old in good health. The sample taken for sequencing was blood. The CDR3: CAWSEGTHTGELFF. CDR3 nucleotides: TGTGCCTGGAGTGAGGGTACGCACACCGGGGAGCTGTTTTTT.